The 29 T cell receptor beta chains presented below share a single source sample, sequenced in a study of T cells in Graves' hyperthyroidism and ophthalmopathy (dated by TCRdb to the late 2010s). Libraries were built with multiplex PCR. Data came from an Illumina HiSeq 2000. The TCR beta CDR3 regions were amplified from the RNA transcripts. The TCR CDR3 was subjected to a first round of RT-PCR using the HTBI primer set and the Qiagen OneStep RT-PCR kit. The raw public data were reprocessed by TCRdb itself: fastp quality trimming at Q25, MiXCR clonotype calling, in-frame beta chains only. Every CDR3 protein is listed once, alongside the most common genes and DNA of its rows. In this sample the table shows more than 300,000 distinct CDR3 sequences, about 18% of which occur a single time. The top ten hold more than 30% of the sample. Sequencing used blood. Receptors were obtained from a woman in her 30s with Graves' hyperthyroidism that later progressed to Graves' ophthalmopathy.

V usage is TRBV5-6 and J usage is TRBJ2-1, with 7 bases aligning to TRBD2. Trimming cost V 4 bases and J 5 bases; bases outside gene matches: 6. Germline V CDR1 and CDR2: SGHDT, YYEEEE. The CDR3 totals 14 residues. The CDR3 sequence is CASSSGTINNEQFF. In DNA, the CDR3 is TGTGCCAGCAGCAGCGGGACTATCAACAATGAGCAGTTCTTC.

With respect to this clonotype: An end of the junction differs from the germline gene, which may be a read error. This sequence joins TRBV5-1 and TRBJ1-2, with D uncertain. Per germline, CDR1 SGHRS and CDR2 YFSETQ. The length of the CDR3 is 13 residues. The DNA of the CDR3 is TGTGCCAACAGCTTGGGTTTTAACTATGGCTACACCTTC. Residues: CANSLGFNYGYTF. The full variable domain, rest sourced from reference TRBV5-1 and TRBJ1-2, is KAGVTQTPRYLIKTRGQQVTLSCSPISGHRSVSWYQQTPGQGLQFLFEYFSETQRNKGNFPGRFSGRQFSNSRSEMNVSTLELGDSALYLCANSLGFNYGYTFGSGTRLTVV.

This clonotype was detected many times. The CDR3 here is CAWSKPGTQYF. Here the CDR3 DNA reads TGTGCCTGGAGTAAACCCGGGACCCAGTACTTC. This chain joins TRBV30 and TRBJ2-5, with D hard to call. V was trimmed by 2 bases and J by 7 bases, leaving 8 bases between them. The CDR3 is made up of 11 amino acids. The germline V gene encodes CDR1 GTSNPN and CDR2 SVGIG (reference sequence).

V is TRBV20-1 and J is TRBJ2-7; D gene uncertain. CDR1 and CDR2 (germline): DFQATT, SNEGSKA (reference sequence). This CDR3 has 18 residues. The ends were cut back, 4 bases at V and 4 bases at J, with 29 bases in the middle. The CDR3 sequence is CSATRPTLPVRPGYEQYF. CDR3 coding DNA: TGCAGTGCTACTCGACCGACTCTCCCCGTTCGGCCCGGGTACGAGCAGTACTTC.

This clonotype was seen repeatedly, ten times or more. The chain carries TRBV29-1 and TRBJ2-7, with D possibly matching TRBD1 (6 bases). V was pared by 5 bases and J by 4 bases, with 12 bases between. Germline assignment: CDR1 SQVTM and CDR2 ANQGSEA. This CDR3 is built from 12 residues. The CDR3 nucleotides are TGCAGCGTTCTCCAGGGGACGTACGAGCAGTACTTC. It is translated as CSVLQGTYEQYF.

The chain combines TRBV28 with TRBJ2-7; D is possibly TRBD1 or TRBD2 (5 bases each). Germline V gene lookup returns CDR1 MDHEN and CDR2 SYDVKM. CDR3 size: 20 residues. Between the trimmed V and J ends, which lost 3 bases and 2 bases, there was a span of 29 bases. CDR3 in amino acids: CASSFNKQTPGPILTYEQYF. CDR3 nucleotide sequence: TGTGCCAGCAGTTTTAACAAACAAACGCCGGGACCGATCCTTACCTACGAGCAGTACTTC.

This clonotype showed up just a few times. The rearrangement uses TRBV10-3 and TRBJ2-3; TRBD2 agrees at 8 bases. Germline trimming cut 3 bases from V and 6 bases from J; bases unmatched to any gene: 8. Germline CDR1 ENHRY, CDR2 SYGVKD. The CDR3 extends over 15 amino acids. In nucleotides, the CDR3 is TGTGCCATCAGTGACGAGCGGGGGACGATGGATACGCAGTATTTT. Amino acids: CAISDERGTMDTQYF.

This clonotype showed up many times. The CDR3 reads CASRRTPELTEAFF. The CDR3 coding sequence is TGTGCCAGCAGACGTACCCCAGAACTCACTGAAGCTTTCTTT. This rearrangement joins TRBV27 to TRBJ1-1, with D unclear. With 6 bases removed from V and 4 bases from J, the gap between germline ends came to 15 bases. CDR1 and CDR2 (germline): MNHEY, SMNVEV (reference sequence). The CDR3 totals 14 residues.

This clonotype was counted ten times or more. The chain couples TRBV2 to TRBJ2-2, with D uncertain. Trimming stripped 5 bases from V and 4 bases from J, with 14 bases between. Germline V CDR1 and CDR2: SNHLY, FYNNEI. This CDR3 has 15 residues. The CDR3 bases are TGTGCCAGCAGTCCCTACCCCTTAATCACCGGGGAGCTGTTTTTT. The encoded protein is CASSPYPLITGELFF.

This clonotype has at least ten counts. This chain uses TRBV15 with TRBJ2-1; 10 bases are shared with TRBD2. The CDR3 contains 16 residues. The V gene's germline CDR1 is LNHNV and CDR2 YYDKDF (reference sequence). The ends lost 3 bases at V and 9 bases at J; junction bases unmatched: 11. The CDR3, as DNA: TGTGCCACCAGCAGGCCAGGGACTAGCGTCTTGGTTGAGCAGTTCTTC. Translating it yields CATSRPGTSVLVEQFF.

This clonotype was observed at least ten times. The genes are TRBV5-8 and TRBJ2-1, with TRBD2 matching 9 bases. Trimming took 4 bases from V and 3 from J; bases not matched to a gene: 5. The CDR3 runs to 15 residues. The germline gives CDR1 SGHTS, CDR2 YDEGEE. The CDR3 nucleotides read TGTGCCAGCAGCACGGGACTAGCCAACTACAATGAGCAGTTCTTC. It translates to CASSTGLANYNEQFF.

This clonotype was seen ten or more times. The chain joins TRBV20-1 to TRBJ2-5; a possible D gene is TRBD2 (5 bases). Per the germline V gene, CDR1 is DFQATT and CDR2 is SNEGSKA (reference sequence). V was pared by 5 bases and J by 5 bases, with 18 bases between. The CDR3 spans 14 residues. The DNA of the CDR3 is TGCAGTGCTTGGACCATCGGGATCTCGGAGACCCAGTACTTC. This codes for CSAWTIGISETQYF.

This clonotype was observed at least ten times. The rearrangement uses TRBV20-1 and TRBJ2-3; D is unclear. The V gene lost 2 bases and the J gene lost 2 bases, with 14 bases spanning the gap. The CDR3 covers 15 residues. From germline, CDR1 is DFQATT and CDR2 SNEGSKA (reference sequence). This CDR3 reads CSARPSGSNTDTQYF. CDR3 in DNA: TGCAGTGCTAGACCTTCCGGGTCCAACACAGATACGCAGTATTTT.

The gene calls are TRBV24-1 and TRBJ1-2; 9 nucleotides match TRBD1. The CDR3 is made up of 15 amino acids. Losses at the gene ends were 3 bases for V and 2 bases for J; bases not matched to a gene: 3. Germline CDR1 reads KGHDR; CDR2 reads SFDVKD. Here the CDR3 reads CATSDRGTGNYGYTF. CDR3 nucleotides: TGTGCCACCAGTGATAGGGGGACAGGGAACTATGGCTACACCTTC.

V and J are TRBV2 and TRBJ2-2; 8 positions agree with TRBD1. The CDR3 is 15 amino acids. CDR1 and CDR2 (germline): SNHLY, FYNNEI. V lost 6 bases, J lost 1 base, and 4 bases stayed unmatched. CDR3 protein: CASSEQGGNTGELFF. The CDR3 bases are TGTGCCAGCAGCGAACAGGGGGGGAACACCGGGGAGCTGTTTTTT.

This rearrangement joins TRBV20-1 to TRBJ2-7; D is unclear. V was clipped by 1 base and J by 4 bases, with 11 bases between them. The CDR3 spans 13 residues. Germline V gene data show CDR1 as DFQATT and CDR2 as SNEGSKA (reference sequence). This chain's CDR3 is CSARGVREYEQYF. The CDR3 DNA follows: TGCAGTGCTAGAGGGGTTCGTGAATACGAGCAGTACTTC.

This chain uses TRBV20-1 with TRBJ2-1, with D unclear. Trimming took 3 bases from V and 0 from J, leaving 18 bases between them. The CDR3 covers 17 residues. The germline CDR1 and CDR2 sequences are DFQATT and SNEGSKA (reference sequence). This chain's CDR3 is CSASPGTALTSYNEQFF. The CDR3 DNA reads TGCAGTGCTAGCCCCGGAACGGCCCTGACCTCCTACAATGAGCAGTTCTTC.

DNA of the CDR3: TGTGCCAGCAGCTTTGAAGCAGGGGAAGAGACCCAGTACTTC. This encodes CASSFEAGEETQYF. The chain has TRBV7-9 and TRBJ2-5; tentative D call: TRBD1 (6 bases). The CDR3 has 14 residues. Germline lookup yields CDR1 SEHNR and CDR2 FQNEAQ (reference sequence). V lost 3 bases, J lost 3 bases, and 11 bases lay in between. The full variable domain, its missing parts supplied by reference TRBV7-9 and TRBJ2-5, is DTGVSQNPRHKITKRGQNVTFRCDPISEHNRLYWYRQTLGQGPEFLTYFQNEAQLEKSRLLSDRFSAERPKGSFSTLEIQRTEQGDSAMYLCASSFEAGEETQYFGPGTRLLVL.

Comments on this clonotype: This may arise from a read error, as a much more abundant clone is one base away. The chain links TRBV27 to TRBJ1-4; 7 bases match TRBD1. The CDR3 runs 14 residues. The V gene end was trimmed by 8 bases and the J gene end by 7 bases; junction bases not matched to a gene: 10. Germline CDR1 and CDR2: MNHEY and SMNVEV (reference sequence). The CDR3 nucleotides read TGTGCCAGCGGGACAGAACATACTTCTGAAAAACTGTTTTTT. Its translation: CASGTEHTSEKLFF.

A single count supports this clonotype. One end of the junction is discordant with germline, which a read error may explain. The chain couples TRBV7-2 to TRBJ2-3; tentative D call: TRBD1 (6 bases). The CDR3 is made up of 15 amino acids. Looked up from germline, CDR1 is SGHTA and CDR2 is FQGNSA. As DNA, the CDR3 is TGTGCCAGCAGCGTACAGGGTGGGGGCACAGATATGCAGTATTTT. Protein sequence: CASSVQGGGTDMQYF.

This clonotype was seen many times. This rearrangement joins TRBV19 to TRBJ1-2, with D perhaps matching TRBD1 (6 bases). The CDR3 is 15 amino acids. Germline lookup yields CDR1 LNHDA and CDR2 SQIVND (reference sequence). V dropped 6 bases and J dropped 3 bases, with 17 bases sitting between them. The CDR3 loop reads CASRPSRGLDYGYTF. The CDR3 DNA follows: TGTGCCAGTAGGCCATCACGGGGGCTAGACTATGGCTACACCTTC.

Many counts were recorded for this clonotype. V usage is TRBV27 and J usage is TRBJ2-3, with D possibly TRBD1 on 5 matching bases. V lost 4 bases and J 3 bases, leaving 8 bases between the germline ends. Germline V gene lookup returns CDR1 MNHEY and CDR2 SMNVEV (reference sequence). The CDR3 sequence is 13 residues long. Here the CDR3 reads CASSSSGTDTQYF. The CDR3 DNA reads TGTGCCAGCAGTTCCTCAGGGACAGATACGCAGTATTTT.

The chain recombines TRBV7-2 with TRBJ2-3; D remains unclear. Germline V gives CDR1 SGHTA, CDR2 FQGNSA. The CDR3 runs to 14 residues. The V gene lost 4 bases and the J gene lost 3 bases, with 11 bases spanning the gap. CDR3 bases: TGTGCCAGCAGCTACCCTCAGAGAACAGATACGCAGTATTTT. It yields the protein CASSYPQRTDTQYF. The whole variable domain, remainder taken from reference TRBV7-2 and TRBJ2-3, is GAGVSQSPSNKVTEKGKDVELRCDPISGHTALYWYRQSLGQGLEFLIYFQGNSAPDKSGLPSDRFSAERTGGSVSTLTIQRTQQEDSAVYLCASSYPQRTDTQYFGPGTRLTVL.

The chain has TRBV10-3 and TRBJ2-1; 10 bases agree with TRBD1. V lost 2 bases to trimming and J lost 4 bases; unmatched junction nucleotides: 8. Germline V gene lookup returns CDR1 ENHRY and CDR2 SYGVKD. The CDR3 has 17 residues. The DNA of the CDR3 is TGTGCCATCAGTGAGAGGACTTCGGGACAGGGGTACAATGAGCAGTTCTTC. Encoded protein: CAISERTSGQGYNEQFF.

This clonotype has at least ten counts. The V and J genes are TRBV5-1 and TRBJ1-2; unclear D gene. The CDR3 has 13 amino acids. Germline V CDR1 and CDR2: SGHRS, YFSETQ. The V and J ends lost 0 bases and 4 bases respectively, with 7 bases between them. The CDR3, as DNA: TGCGCCAGCAGCTTGGCGGAGCCCTATGGCTACACCTTC. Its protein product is CASSLAEPYGYTF.

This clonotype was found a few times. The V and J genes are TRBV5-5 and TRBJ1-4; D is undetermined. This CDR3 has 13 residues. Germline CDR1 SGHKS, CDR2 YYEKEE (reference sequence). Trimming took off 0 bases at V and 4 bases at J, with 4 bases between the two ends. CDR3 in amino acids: CASSLGVNEKLFF. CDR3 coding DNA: TGTGCCAGCAGCTTGGGGGTTAATGAAAAACTGTTTTTT. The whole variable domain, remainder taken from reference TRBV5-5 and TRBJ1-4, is DAGVTQSPTHLIKTRGQQVTLRCSPISGHKSVSWYQQVLGQGPQFIFQYYEKEERGRGNFPDRFSARQFPNYSSELNVNALLLGDSALYLCASSLGVNEKLFFGSGTQLSVL.

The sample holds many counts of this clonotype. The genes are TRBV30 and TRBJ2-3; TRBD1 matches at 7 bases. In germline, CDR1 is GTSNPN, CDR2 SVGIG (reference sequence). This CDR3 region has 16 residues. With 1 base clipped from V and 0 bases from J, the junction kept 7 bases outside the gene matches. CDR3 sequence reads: CAWSEKTGRSTDTQYF. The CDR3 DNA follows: TGTGCCTGGAGTGAGAAGACAGGGAGAAGCACAGATACGCAGTATTTT.

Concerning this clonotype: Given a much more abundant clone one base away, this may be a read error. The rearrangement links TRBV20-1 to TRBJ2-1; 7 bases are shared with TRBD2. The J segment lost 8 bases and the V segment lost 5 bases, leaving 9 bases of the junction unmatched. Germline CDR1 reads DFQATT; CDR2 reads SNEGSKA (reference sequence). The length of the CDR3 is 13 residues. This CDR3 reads CSAPVSGYDEQFF. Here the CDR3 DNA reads TGCAGTGCTCCGGTTAGCGGGTACGATGAGCAGTTCTTC.

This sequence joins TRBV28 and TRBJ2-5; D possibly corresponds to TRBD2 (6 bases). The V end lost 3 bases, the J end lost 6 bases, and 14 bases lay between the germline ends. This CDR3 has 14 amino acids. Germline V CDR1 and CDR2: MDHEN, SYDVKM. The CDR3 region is CASSLGGVWKTQYF. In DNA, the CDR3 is TGTGCCAGCAGTTTGGGGGGAGTTTGGAAGACCCAGTACTTC.